The following is a TCR beta chain sequence with its context. The repertoire was sequenced with immunoSEQ multiplex PCR; TCRdb's copy has only in-frame clones and lacks some. The data contain more than 250,000 clones, 90% of them singletons. The data are from a study of blood T cell repertoires in COVID-19. Assignment of participants to cohorts was predicated upon participant-reported clinical history. There are 15 residues in the CDR3. CDR1 is LGHDT and CDR2 is YNNKEL in the germline V gene (reference sequence). Trimming took 3 bases from V and 1 from J, leaving 12 bases between them. The J gene is TRBJ2-5, the V gene TRBV3-1 (or the pseudogene TRBV3-2); TRBD2 is a possible D gene (5 bases). Sequenced input: PBMCs or T cells enriched from blood (not recorded which). This clonotype originated in a woman between 18 and 30 years old with acute COVID-19. The CDR3 region has the DNA TGTGCCAGCAGCCATCGCCAGCGGATCCAAGAGACCCAGTACTTC. Its translation is CASSHRQRIQETQYF.